A single sample is the source of the 18 T cell receptor beta chains below, sequenced in a study of blood T cells in healthy people across ages (dated by TCRdb to between 2015 and 2016). Receptors were amplified or captured by 5' RACE. The sample was run on an Illumina HiSeq 2500. A second PCR of roughly 6 to 12 cycles was performed with a sample-barcoded 5' primer and a J-beta primer mix. Using fastp trimming at Q25 and MiXCR clonotype assembly, TCRdb reanalyzed the public sequencing data and kept in-frame beta chains. Each entry is one CDR3 protein sequence, shown with its most common DNA and genes. The sample table contains about 1.8 million distinct CDR3 sequences; only one count was recorded for about 49% of them. 2.1% of the sample belongs to the ten largest clones. Specimen: blood. The receptor set was obtained from a woman in her 40s in good health.

This chain links TRBV10-2 with TRBJ2-4; perhaps TRBD2 as D (6 bases). This CDR3 has 17 residues. Trimming stripped 6 bases from V and 0 bases from J, with 18 bases between. Germline CDR1 is WSHSY and CDR2 is SAAADI. For the CDR3, the DNA is TGCGCCAGCAGCGAGAGAGGAGGGCGCATAGCCAAAAACATTCAGTACTTC. Translated, it gives CASSERGGRIAKNIQYF.

The chain uses TRBV4-3 and TRBJ2-3, with 7 bases identical to TRBD1. J was trimmed by 7 bases and V by 4 bases; bases with no gene match: 23. Germline V lookup: CDR1 LGHNA, CDR2 YSLEER. The CDR3 sequence is 19 residues long. The CDR3 is CASSPRFSRQGWQRYTQYF. In nucleotides, the CDR3 is TGCGCCAGCAGCCCGCGGTTCTCGAGACAGGGTTGGCAGAGGTATACGCAGTATTTT.

The chain carries TRBV11-2 and TRBJ2-5; no clear D. Germline CDR1 is SGHAT and CDR2 is FQNNGV. Trimming stripped 5 bases from V and 4 bases from J, with 14 bases between. The CDR3 loop spans 14 amino acids. The CDR3 coding sequence is TGTGCCAGCAGCCCCGCCGGGTCTGGAGAGACCCAGTACTTC. It translates to CASSPAGSGETQYF.

The chain carries TRBV28 and TRBJ2-7; no reliable D call. The J call may not be correct, given that the DNA end is closer to TRBJ2-5. The length of the CDR3 is 14 residues. Germline CDR1 reads MDHEN; CDR2 reads SYDVKM. The CDR3, as DNA: TGTGCCAGCAGTTTACAGGAATCTTATGAGACCCAGTACTTC. This sequence encodes CASSLQESYETQYF.

This chain links TRBV5-1 with TRBJ2-7; D unclear. The V gene's germline CDR1 is SGHRS and CDR2 YFSETQ. This CDR3 contains 12 residues. V was shortened by 7 bases and J by 0 bases, with 8 bases between the two germline ends. CDR3: CASQENSYEQYF. CDR3 sequence (DNA): TGCGCCAGCCAGGAAAACTCCTACGAGCAGTACTTC.

The V call is TRBV6-2 or TRBV6-3, the J call TRBJ1-5, with D unresolved. The CDR3 extends over 15 amino acids. In germline, CDR1 is MNHEY, CDR2 SVGEGT. V was cut by 5 bases and J by 1 base, with 12 bases left in between. The CDR3 DNA is TGTGCCAGCAGTCAGCCGGACTTGAGCAATCAGCCCCAGCATTTT. Translating gives CASSQPDLSNQPQHF.

The chain uses TRBV5-1 and TRBJ2-4; D may correspond to TRBD1 or TRBD2 (6 bases each). V was shortened by 4 bases and J by 0 bases, with 17 bases between the two germline ends. This CDR3 contains 17 residues. Germline CDR1 SGHRS, CDR2 YFSETQ. This CDR3 is CASSPSGGGLAKNIQYF. CDR3 bases: TGCGCCAGCAGCCCGTCCGGGGGCGGACTAGCCAAAAACATTCAGTACTTC.

The V and J genes are TRBV20-1 and TRBJ2-1, with D tentatively TRBD1 or TRBD2 (6 bases each). Germline CDR1 and CDR2: DFQATT and SNEGSKA (reference sequence). This CDR3 contains 17 residues. Trimming removed 0 bases at V and 5 bases at J, with 20 bases between. The CDR3 loop is CSARDPGVGGHNNEQFF. The CDR3 nucleotides are TGCAGTGCTAGAGATCCGGGAGTGGGGGGCCATAACAATGAGCAGTTCTTC.

This clonotype was counted only a few times. This chain links TRBV6-1 with TRBJ1-2; 7 nucleotides agree with TRBD1. Trimming at V came to 6 bases and at J to 4 bases, leaving 17 bases not matched to a gene. The CDR3 consists of 17 residues. Germline V gene data show CDR1 as MNHNS and CDR2 as SASEGT. Written as DNA, the CDR3 is TGTGCCAGCAGCCTTGACAGGGAGGCCATCATCATCTATGGCTACACCTTC. Translating gives CASSLDREAIIIYGYTF.

CDR3 sequence: CASSFSGTGWNEQFF. The CDR3 nucleotides are TGCGCCAGCAGCTTTTCCGGGACAGGGTGGAATGAGCAGTTCTTC. The chain has TRBV5-1 and TRBJ2-1; 9 bases fit TRBD1. This CDR3 region has 15 residues. V trimming: 2 bases; J trimming: 7 bases; junction bases outside the gene matches: 7. In germline, CDR1 is SGHRS, CDR2 YFSETQ.

The gene calls are TRBV6-1 and TRBJ2-3, with 13 bases identical to TRBD2. The CDR3 has 17 residues. Unmatched junction bases numbered 13, after V lost 5 bases and J lost 8 bases. The V gene's germline CDR1 is MNHNS and CDR2 SASEGT. The CDR3 bases are TGTGCCAGCAGTCGCCCTCCGGGACTAGCGGGGTCTGGTACGCAGTATTTT. Its protein is CASSRPPGLAGSGTQYF.

Concerning this clonotype itself: Relative to the germline gene, one junction end is altered; a read error may explain this. The chain employs TRBV10-3 and TRBJ1-2; 7 bases are a match to TRBD1. The CDR3 runs to 17 residues. The germline CDR1 and CDR2 sequences are ENHRY and SYGVKD. The CDR3 is CATSESATGYIDYGYTF. The CDR3 DNA reads TGTGCCACCAGTGAGTCAGCGACAGGGTATATTGACTATGGCTACACCTTC.

Worth noting for this clonotype: At one end, the junction sequence differs from germline, possibly due to a read error. The chain uses TRBV7-9 and TRBJ1-5; possible D gene TRBD1, 6 bases. The CDR3 covers 13 residues. Germline V gene lookup returns CDR1 SEHNR and CDR2 FQNEAQ (reference sequence). The CDR3 region has the DNA TGTGCCAGCACCCAGGGGAGAGAACAGCCCCGGCATTTT. Its protein product is CASTQGREQPRHF.

The chain uses TRBV6-5 and TRBJ1-4; D gene ambiguous. Trimming left V 2 bases short and J 5 bases short, with 6 bases between. The germline V gene encodes CDR1 MNHEY and CDR2 SVGAGI. The CDR3 contains 13 residues. The CDR3 sequence: CASSYQPNEKLFF. The CDR3 nucleotides are TGTGCCAGCAGTTACCAGCCGAATGAAAAACTGTTTTTT.

The chain links TRBV11-2 to TRBJ2-1; D may be TRBD2 (5 bases). V was cut by 6 bases and J by 8 bases, with 11 bases left in between. Germline lookup yields CDR1 SGHAT and CDR2 FQNNGV. This CDR3 is 12 amino acids long. For the CDR3, the DNA is TGTGCCAGCAGGAGGGCTGTGGATGAGCAGTTCTTC. Translation: CASRRAVDEQFF.

J is TRBJ2-5 and V is TRBV25-1; the D is unclear. The length of the CDR3 is 17 residues. Trimming pared 0 bases from V and 3 bases from J, leaving 17 bases between. The germline V gene has CDR1 MGHDK and CDR2 SYGVNS. The CDR3 region is CASSEYGRSSLEETQYF. CDR3 coding DNA: TGTGCCAGCAGTGAATATGGGCGCAGTAGTCTAGAAGAGACCCAGTACTTC. The full variable domain, with the rest looked up from reference TRBV25-1 and TRBJ2-5, is EADIYQTPRYLVIGTGKKITLECSQTMGHDKMYWYQQDPGMELHLIHYSYGVNSTEKGDLSSESTVSRIRTEHFPLTLESARPSHTSQYLCASSEYGRSSLEETQYFGPGTRLLVL.

The chain has TRBV7-9 and TRBJ2-3, with D possibly called TRBD1 or TRBD2 (5 bases each). Trimming stripped 5 bases from V and 0 bases from J, with 15 bases between. Germline V gene sequence: CDR1 SEHNR, CDR2 FQNEAQ (reference sequence). The CDR3 has 16 amino acids. The CDR3 here is CASSLGRKVSTDTQYF. The CDR3 nucleotides read TGTGCCAGCAGCCTGGGACGAAAAGTTAGCACAGATACGCAGTATTTT.

The J gene is TRBJ2-1, the V gene TRBV12-3 or TRBV12-4; D perhaps matches TRBD2 (5 bases). The CDR3 loop spans 16 amino acids. The V end lost 3 bases, the J end lost 9 bases, and 21 bases lay between the germline ends. The CDR3 region has the DNA TGTGCCAGCAGTTTTTTACTCGACAACCCGAGCGGTGAGCAGTTCTTC. This gives the protein CASSFLLDNPSGEQFF.